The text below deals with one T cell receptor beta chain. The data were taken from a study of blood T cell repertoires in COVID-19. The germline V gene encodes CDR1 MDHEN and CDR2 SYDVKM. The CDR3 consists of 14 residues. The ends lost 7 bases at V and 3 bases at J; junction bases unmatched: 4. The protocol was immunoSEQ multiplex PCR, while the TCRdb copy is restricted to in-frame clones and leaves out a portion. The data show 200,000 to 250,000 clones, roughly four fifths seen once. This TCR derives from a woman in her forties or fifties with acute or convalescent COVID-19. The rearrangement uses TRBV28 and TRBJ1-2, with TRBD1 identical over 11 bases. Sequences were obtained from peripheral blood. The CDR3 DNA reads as TGTGCCAGCACAGGACAGGGGGCTGACTATGGCTACACCTTC. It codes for CASTGQGADYGYTF.